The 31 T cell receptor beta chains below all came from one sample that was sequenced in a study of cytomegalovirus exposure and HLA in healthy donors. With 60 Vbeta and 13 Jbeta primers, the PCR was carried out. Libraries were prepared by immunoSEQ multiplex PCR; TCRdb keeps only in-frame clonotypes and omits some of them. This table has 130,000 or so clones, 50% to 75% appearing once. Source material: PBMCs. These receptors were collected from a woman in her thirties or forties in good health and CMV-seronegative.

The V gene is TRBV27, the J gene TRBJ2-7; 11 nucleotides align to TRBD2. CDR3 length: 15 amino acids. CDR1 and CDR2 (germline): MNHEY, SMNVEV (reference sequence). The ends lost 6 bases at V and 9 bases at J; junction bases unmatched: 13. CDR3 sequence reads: CASRTTGTSGSRQYF. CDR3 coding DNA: TGTGCCAGCAGAACAACCGGGACTAGCGGTTCACGGCAGTACTTC.

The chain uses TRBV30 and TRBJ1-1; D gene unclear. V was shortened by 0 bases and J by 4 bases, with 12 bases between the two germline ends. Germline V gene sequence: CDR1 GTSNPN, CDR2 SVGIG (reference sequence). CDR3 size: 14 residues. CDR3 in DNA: TGTGCCTGGAGTGTCCCAGGTGGGAGCACTGAAGCTTTCTTT. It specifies CAWSVPGGSTEAFF.

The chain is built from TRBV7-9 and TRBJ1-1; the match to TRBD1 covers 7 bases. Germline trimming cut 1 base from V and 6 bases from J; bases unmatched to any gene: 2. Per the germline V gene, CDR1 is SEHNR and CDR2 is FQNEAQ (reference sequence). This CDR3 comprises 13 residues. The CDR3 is CASSLVQGAEAFF. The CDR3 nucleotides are TGTGCCAGCAGCTTAGTCCAGGGGGCTGAAGCTTTCTTT. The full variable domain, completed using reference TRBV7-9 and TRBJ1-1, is DTGVSQNPRHKITKRGQNVTFRCDPISEHNRLYWYRQTLGQGPEFLTYFQNEAQLEKSRLLSDRFSAERPKGSFSTLEIQRTEQGDSAMYLCASSLVQGAEAFFGQGTRLTVV.

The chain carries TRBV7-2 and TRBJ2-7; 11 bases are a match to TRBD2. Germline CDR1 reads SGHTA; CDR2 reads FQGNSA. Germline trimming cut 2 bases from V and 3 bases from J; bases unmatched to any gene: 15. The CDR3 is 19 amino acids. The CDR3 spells CASSLPSRNSGGAVYEQYF. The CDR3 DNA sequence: TGTGCCAGCAGCTTACCCTCTAGAAATAGCGGGGGGGCCGTCTACGAGCAGTACTTC.

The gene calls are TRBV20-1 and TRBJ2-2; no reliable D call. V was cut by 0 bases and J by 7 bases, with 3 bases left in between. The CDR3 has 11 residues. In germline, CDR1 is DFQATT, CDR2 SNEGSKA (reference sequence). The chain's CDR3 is CSARDNGELFF. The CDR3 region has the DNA TGCAGTGCTAGAGATAACGGGGAGCTGTTTTTT.

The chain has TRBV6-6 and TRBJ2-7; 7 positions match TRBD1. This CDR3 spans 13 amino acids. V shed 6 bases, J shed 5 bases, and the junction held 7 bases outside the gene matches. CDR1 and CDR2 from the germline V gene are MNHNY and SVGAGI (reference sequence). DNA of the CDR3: TGTGCCAGCAGCCCCGGGACAGAAAACGAGCAGTACTTC. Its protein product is CASSPGTENEQYF.

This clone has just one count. CDR3 coding DNA: TGCGCCAGCAGCTTGACTAGCGGGGGTGGGAACACCGGGGAGCTGTTTTTT. It translates to CASSLTSGGGNTGELFF. The V call is TRBV5-1, the J call TRBJ2-2; 11 bases match TRBD2. V gave up 1 base and J gave up 1 base; unmatched junction bases: 3. Germline lookup yields CDR1 SGHRS and CDR2 YFSETQ. The CDR3 extends over 17 amino acids.

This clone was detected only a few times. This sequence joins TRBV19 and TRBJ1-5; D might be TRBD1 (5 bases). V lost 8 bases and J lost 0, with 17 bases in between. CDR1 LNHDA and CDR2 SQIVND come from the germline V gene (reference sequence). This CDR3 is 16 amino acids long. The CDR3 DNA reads TGTGCCAGTCGGGACTCTGGGCCTTATAGCAATCAGCCCCAGCATTTT. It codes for CASRDSGPYSNQPQHF. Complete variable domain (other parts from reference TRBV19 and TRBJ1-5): DGGITQSPKYLFRKEGQNVTLSCEQNLNHDAMYWYRQDPGQGLRLIYYSQIVNDFQKGDIAEGYSVSREKKESFPLTVTSAQKNPTAFYLCASRDSGPYSNQPQHFGDGTRLSIL.

The CDR3 is CASSLDTDYGYTF. CDR3 DNA sequence: TGTGCCAGCAGCTTGGACACAGACTATGGCTACACCTTC. J is TRBJ1-2 and V is TRBV5-5; D uncertain. V lost 0 bases and J lost 3, with 6 bases in between. Germline CDR1 reads SGHKS; CDR2 reads YYEKEE (reference sequence). This CDR3 is built from 13 residues.

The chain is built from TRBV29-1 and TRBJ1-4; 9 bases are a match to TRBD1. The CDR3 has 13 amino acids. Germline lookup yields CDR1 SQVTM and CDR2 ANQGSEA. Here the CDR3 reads CSASGTGYEKLFF. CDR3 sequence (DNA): TGCAGTGCTTCCGGGACAGGGTATGAAAAACTGTTTTTT.

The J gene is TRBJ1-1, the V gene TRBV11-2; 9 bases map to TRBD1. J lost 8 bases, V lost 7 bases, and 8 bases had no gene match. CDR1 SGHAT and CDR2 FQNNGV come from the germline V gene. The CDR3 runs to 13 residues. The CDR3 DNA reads TGTGCCAGCACCACAAGAGGGACAGGGGAAGCTTTCTTT. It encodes CASTTRGTGEAFF.

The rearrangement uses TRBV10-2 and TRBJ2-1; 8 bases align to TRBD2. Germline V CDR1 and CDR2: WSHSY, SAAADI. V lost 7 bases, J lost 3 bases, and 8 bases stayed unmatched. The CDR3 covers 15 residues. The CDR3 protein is CASTERGGHYNEQFF. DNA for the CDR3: TGCGCCAGCACCGAACGGGGGGGACACTACAATGAGCAGTTCTTC.

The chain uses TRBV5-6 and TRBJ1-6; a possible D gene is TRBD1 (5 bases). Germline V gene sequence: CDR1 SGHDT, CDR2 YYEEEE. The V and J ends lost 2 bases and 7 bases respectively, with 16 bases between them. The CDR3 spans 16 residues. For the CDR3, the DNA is TGTGCCAGCAGCTTAGCACAGGCCCGCTTCAATTCACCCCTCCACTTT. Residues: CASSLAQARFNSPLHF. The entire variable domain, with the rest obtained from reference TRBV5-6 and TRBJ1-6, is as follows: DAGVTQSPTHLIKTRGQQVTLRCSPKSGHDTVSWYQQALGQGPQFIFQYYEEEERQRGNFPDRFSGHQFPNYSSELNVNALLLGDSALYLCASSLAQARFNSPLHFGNGTRLTVT.

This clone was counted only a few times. CDR3 residues: CASSIRMGQGESPLHF. CDR3 bases: TGTGCCAGTAGTATTCGGATGGGACAGGGCGAATCACCCCTCCACTTT. The rearrangement links TRBV19 to TRBJ1-6, with 9 nucleotides matching TRBD1. This CDR3 spans 16 amino acids. CDR1 and CDR2 (germline): LNHDA, SQIVND (reference sequence). Trimming cost V 3 bases and J 10 bases; bases outside gene matches: 10.

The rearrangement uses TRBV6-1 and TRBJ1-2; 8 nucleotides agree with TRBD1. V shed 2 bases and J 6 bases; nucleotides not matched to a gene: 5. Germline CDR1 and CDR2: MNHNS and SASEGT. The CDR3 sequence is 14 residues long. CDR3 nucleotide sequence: TGTGCCAGCAGTGAATGGACAGGGCGGGATGGCTACACCTTC. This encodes CASSEWTGRDGYTF.

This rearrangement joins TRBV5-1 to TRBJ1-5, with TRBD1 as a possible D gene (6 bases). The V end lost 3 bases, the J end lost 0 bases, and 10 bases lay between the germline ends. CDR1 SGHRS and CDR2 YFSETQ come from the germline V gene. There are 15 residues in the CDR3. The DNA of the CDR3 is TGCGCCAGCAGCTCGACAGGAGATAGCAATCAGCCCCAGCATTTT. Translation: CASSSTGDSNQPQHF. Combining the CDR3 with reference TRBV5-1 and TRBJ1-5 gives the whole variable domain KAGVTQTPRYLIKTRGQQVTLSCSPISGHRSVSWYQQTPGQGLQFLFEYFSETQRNKGNFPGRFSGRQFSNSRSEMNVSTLELGDSALYLCASSSTGDSNQPQHFGDGTRLSIL.

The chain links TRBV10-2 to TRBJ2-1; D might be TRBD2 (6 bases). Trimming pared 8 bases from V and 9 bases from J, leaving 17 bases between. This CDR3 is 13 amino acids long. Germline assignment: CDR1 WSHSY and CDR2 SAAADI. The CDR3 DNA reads TGCGCCAGCTATCGGGGGTTGGGTGGTGAGCAGTTCTTC. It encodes CASYRGLGGEQFF.

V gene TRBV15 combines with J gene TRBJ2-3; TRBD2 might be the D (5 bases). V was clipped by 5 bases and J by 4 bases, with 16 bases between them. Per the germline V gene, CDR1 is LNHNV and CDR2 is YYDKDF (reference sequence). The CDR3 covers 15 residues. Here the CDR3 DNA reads TGTGCCACCAGCCGCTCTAGCCGCACATCAGATACGCAGTATTTT. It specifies CATSRSSRTSDTQYF.

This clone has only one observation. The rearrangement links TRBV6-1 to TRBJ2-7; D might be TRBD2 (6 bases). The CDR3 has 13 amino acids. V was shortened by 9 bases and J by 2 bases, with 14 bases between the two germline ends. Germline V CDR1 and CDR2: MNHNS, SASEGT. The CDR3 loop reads CASPGTATYEQYF. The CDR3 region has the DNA TGTGCCAGTCCCGGGACTGCTACCTACGAGCAGTACTTC.

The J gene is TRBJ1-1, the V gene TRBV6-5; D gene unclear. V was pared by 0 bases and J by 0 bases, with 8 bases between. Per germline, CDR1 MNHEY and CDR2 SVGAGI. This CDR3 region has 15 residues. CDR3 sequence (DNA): TGTGCCAGCAGTTACTCGGGCCCTCTGAACACTGAAGCTTTCTTT. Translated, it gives CASSYSGPLNTEAFF.

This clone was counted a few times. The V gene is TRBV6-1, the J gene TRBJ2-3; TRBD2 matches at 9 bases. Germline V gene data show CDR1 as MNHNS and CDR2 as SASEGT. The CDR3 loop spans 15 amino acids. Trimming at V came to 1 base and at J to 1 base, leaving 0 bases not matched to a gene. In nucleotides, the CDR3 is TGTGCCAGCAGTGAAGTAGCGGGGGGCACAGATACGCAGTATTTT. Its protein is CASSEVAGGTDTQYF.

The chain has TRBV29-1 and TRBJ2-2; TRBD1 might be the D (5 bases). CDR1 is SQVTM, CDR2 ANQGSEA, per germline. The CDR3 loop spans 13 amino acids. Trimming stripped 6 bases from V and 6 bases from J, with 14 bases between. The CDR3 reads CSVAVGRAGELFF. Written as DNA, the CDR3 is TGCAGCGTCGCTGTGGGCAGGGCCGGGGAGCTGTTTTTT.

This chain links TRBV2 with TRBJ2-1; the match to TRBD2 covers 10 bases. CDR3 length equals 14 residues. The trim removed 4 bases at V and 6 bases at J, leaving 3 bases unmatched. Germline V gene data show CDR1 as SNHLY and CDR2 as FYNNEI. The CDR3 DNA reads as TGTGCCAGCAGTGTTAGCGGGGGGAGCAATGAGCAGTTCTTC. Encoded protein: CASSVSGGSNEQFF.

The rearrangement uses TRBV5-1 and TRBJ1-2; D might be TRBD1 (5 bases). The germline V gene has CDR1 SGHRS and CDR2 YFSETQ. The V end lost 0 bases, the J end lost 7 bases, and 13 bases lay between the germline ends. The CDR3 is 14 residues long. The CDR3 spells CASSLDSGRGGYTF. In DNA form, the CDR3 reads TGCGCCAGCAGCTTGGATTCGGGGAGGGGTGGCTACACCTTC. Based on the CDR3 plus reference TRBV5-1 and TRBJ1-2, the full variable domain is KAGVTQTPRYLIKTRGQQVTLSCSPISGHRSVSWYQQTPGQGLQFLFEYFSETQRNKGNFPGRFSGRQFSNSRSEMNVSTLELGDSALYLCASSLDSGRGGYTFGSGTRLTVV.

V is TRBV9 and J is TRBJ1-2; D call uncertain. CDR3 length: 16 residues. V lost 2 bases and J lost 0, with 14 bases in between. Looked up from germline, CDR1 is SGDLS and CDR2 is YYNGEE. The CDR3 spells CASSVAAGLANYGYTF. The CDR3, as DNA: TGTGCCAGCAGCGTGGCGGCAGGACTAGCTAACTATGGCTACACCTTC.

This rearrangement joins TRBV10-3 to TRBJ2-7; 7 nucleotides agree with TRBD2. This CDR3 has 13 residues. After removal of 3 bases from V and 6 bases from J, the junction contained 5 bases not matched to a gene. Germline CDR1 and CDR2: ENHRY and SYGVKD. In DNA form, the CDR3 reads TGTGCCATCAGTGACAGGGAGGGAGGCGAGCAGTACTTC. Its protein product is CAISDREGGEQYF.

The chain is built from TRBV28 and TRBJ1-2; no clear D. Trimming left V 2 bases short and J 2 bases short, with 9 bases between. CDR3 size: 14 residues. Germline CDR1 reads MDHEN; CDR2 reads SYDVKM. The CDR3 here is CASSLSGRNYGYTF. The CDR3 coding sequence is TGTGCCAGCAGTTTAAGTGGCAGAAACTATGGCTACACCTTC.

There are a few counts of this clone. This CDR3 reads CAWSVGGATEAFF. The CDR3, as DNA: TGTGCCTGGAGTGTAGGGGGTGCCACTGAAGCTTTCTTT. The chain has TRBV30 and TRBJ1-1; weak D call: TRBD1 (6 bases). CDR3 size: 13 residues. The V end lost 0 bases, the J end lost 4 bases, and 9 bases lay between the germline ends. Germline values: CDR1 GTSNPN, CDR2 SVGIG (reference sequence).

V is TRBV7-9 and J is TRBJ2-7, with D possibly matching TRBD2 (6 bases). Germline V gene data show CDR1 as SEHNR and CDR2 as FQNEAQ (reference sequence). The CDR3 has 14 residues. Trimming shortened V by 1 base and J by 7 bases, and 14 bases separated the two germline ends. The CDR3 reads CASSLDGGDGEQYF. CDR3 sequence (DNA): TGTGCCAGCAGCTTAGACGGGGGTGACGGAGAGCAGTACTTC. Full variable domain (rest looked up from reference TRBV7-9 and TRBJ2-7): DTGVSQNPRHKITKRGQNVTFRCDPISEHNRLYWYRQTLGQGPEFLTYFQNEAQLEKSRLLSDRFSAERPKGSFSTLEIQRTEQGDSAMYLCASSLDGGDGEQYFGPGTRLTVT.

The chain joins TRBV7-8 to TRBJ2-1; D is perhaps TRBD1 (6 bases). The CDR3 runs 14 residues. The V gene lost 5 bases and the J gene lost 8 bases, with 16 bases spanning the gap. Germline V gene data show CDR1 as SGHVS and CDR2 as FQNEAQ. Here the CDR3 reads CASSQSRGSHEQFF. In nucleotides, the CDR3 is TGTGCCAGCAGCCAATCCAGGGGCTCCCATGAGCAGTTCTTC. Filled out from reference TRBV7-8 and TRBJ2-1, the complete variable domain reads GAGVSQSPRYKVAKRGQDVALRCDPISGHVSLFWYQQALGQGPEFLTYFQNEAQLDKSGLPSDRFFAERPEGSVSTLKIQRTQQEDSAVYLCASSQSRGSHEQFFGPGTRLTVL.

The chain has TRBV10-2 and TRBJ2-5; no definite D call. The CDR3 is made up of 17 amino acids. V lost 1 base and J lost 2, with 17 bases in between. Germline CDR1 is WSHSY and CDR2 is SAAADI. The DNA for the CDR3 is TGCGCCAGCAGTGAGTTTTTTGTGGTGGCTGAACAAGAGACCCAGTACTTC. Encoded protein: CASSEFFVVAEQETQYF.